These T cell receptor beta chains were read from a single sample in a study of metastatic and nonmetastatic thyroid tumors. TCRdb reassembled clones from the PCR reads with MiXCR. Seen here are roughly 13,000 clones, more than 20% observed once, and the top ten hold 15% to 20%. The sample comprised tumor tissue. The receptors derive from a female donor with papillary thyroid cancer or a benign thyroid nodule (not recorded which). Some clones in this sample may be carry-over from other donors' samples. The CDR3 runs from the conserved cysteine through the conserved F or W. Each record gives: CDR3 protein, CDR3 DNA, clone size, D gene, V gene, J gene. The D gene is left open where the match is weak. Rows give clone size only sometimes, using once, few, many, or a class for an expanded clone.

CDR3: CASSLKGQRSGELFF
DNA: TGTGCCAGCAGCTTGAAGGGCCAGCGGTCCGGGGAGCTGTTTTTT
size: .
D: .
V: TRBV7-2
J: TRBJ2-2

CDR3: CASSAQTRGETQYF
DNA: TGTGCCAGCAGCGCGCAGACTAGGGGAGAGACCCAGTACTTC
size: few
D: .
V: TRBV5-4
J: TRBJ2-5

CDR3: CASSPPLGLSYEQYF
DNA: TGTGCCAGCTCACCACCCTTGGGGCTCTCCTACGAGCAGTACTTC
size: many
D: .
V: TRBV18
J: TRBJ2-7

CDR3: CASRLELAGGAEAYEQYF
DNA: TGTGCCAGCAGATTGGAACTAGCGGGCGGGGCAGAAGCCTACGAGCAGTACTTC
size: once
D: TRBD2
V: TRBV11-1
J: TRBJ2-7

CDR3: CASSLVASGAWGEQFF
DNA: TGTGCCAGCAGCTTGGTGGCTAGCGGGGCGTGGGGTGAGCAGTTCTTC
size: many
D: TRBD2
V: TRBV5-4
J: TRBJ2-1

CDR3: CASSFGGELYEQYF
DNA: TGTGCCAGCAGCTTCGGGGGTGAACTCTACGAGCAGTACTTC
size: medium-sized
D: .
V: TRBV7-9
J: TRBJ2-7

CDR3: CASSLPGYGAYEQYF
DNA: TGTGCCAGCAGCTTGCCGGGCTACGGAGCCTACGAGCAGTACTTC
size: .
D: .
V: TRBV7-8
J: TRBJ2-7

CDR3: CASSYLGSLAGGYEQYF
DNA: TGTGCCAGCAGTTACTTGGGGAGCCTAGCGGGAGGCTACGAGCAGTACTTC
size: .
D: TRBD2
V: TRBV6-5
J: TRBJ2-7

CDR3: CASSFSSGNTGELFF
DNA: TGTGCCAGCAGTTTTTCTAGCGGGAACACCGGGGAGCTGTTTTTT
size: .
D: TRBD2
V: TRBV6-5
J: TRBJ2-2

CDR3: CASSKRPGDAGNTIYF
DNA: TGTGCCAGCAGCAAACGCCCAGGGGACGCTGGAAACACCATATATTTT
size: .
D: .
V: TRBV6-2/TRBV6-3
J: TRBJ1-3

CDR3: CASSLALGNIGEQYF
DNA: TGTGCCAGCAGCTTAGCGCTGGGTAACATTGGGGAGCAGTACTTC
size: once
D: .
V: TRBV7-9
J: TRBJ2-7

CDR3: CASSYGTGVTNEKLFF
DNA: TGTGCTAGCAGCTACGGGACAGGGGTGACTAATGAAAAACTGTTTTTT
size: .
D: TRBD1
V: TRBV7-2
J: TRBJ1-4

CDR3: CSAPSSGTEAFF
DNA: TGCAGTGCGCCCAGCTCAGGCACTGAAGCTTTCTTT
size: many
D: .
V: TRBV20-1
J: TRBJ1-1

CDR3: CASSPPTGSNTEAFF
DNA: TGTGCCAGCAGCCCCCCGACAGGGTCGAACACTGAAGCTTTCTTT
size: .
D: TRBD1
V: TRBV7-9
J: TRBJ1-1

CDR3: CASSIALAGVDEQFF
DNA: TGTGCCAGTAGTATAGCTCTAGCGGGAGTTGATGAGCAGTTCTTC
size: few
D: TRBD2
V: TRBV19
J: TRBJ2-1

CDR3: CASSLLTNTEAFF
DNA: TGTGCCAGCAGCTTGTTGACGAACACTGAAGCTTTCTTT
size: many
D: .
V: TRBV11-1
J: TRBJ1-1

CDR3: CASTRDAGLAGVGLFF
DNA: TGTGCCAGCACCCGGGACGCGGGACTAGCGGGAGTAGGGCTGTTTTTT
size: .
D: TRBD2
V: TRBV11-2
J: TRBJ2-2

CDR3: CASSRRPYEQYF
DNA: TGTGCCAGCAGCCGTAGACCGTACGAGCAGTACTTC
size: medium-sized
D: .
V: TRBV7-9
J: TRBJ2-7

CDR3: CASSQTGGADTQYF
DNA: TGCGCCAGCAGCCAGACAGGGGGCGCAGATACGCAGTATTTT
size: .
D: TRBD1
V: TRBV4-1
J: TRBJ2-3

CDR3: CASSLAGAGYYNEQFF
DNA: TGCGCCAGCAGCTTGGCCGGGGCGGGTTATTACAATGAGCAGTTCTTC
size: .
D: .
V: TRBV5-1
J: TRBJ2-1

CDR3: CASSLVAGAYNEQFF
DNA: TGTGCCAGCAGCTTAGTAGCGGGAGCGTATAATGAGCAGTTCTTC
size: .
D: TRBD2
V: TRBV11-2
J: TRBJ2-1

CDR3: CASSFPSGKNEQFF
DNA: TGTGCCAGCAGTTTCCCTAGCGGGAAGAATGAGCAGTTCTTC
size: many
D: TRBD2
V: TRBV28
J: TRBJ2-1